These 28 T cell receptor beta chains share one sample of origin, sequenced in a study of cytomegalovirus exposure and HLA in healthy donors. In the PCR, 60 Vbeta and 13 Jbeta primers were used. The data were produced by immunoSEQ multiplex PCR, yet TCRdb's version contains in-frame clones alone and is incomplete. Among about 180,000 clones listed, just under 85% were seen once. Sequenced material: PBMCs. Receptor source: a girl aged 5 to 17 in good health and CMV-seropositive.

The chain joins TRBV5-6 to TRBJ1-1; no clear D. V was cut by 2 bases and J by 3 bases, with 14 bases left in between. Per the germline V gene, CDR1 is SGHDT and CDR2 is YYEEEE. This CDR3 region has 15 residues. The DNA for the CDR3 is TGTGCCAGCAGCTTCCTAAAGCCGGGGTACACTGAAGCTTTCTTT. Translated: CASSFLKPGYTEAFF.

The chain joins TRBV7-6 to TRBJ1-1; 9 bases are shared with TRBD1. CDR3 length: 14 amino acids. In germline, CDR1 is SGHVS, CDR2 FNYEAQ. V lost 1 base to trimming and J lost 4 bases; unmatched junction nucleotides: 1. Here the CDR3 reads CASSLDRGLTEAFF. The CDR3 region has the DNA TGTGCCAGCAGCTTAGACAGGGGGCTCACTGAAGCTTTCTTT.

The J gene is TRBJ1-2, the V gene TRBV7-3; D is possibly TRBD1 (5 bases). This CDR3 region has 15 residues. Germline assignment: CDR1 SGHTA and CDR2 FQGTGA. The V end was cut by 0 bases, the J end by 8 bases, with 16 bases between. The chain's CDR3 is CASSLTLGTEQGYTF. The CDR3 DNA follows: TGTGCCAGCAGCTTAACATTGGGGACTGAGCAAGGCTACACCTTC.

The rearrangement links TRBV6-6 to TRBJ2-5; D is possibly TRBD1 (5 bases). Germline CDR1 is MNHNY and CDR2 is SVGAGI (reference sequence). V lost 6 bases, J lost 1 base, and 15 bases lay in between. This CDR3 contains 15 residues. CDR3 sequence reads: CASRTTTELQETQYF. The CDR3 region has the DNA TGTGCCAGCAGAACAACGACAGAGCTCCAAGAGACCCAGTACTTC.

CDR3 region: CASIQGIYGYTF. The CDR3, as DNA: TGTGCCAGCATACAGGGGATCTATGGCTACACCTTC. The genes are TRBV2 and TRBJ1-2; 7 positions match TRBD1. Germline CDR1 and CDR2: SNHLY and FYNNEI. The V gene end was trimmed by 7 bases and the J gene end by 4 bases; junction bases not matched to a gene: 3. This CDR3 has 12 residues.

V gene TRBV19 combines with J gene TRBJ2-5; a possible D gene is TRBD2 (7 bases). The CDR3 covers 15 residues. V gave up 5 bases and J gave up 5 bases, with 18 bases separating them. Germline V gene lookup returns CDR1 LNHDA and CDR2 SQIVND (reference sequence). The CDR3 spells CASSSRGGAGETQYF. Written as DNA, the CDR3 is TGTGCCAGTAGTTCCAGAGGGGGGGCGGGTGAGACCCAGTACTTC. The complete variable domain, with remaining parts taken from reference TRBV19 and TRBJ2-5, reads DGGITQSPKYLFRKEGQNVTLSCEQNLNHDAMYWYRQDPGQGLRLIYYSQIVNDFQKGDIAEGYSVSREKKESFPLTVTSAQKNPTAFYLCASSSRGGAGETQYFGPGTRLLVL.

To note about this clone: Other DNA variants within this sample encode the same CDR3. The chain is built from TRBV11-2 and TRBJ2-5; no clear D gene. The CDR3 loop spans 13 amino acids. The V and J ends lost 2 bases and 4 bases respectively, with 8 bases between them. Germline values: CDR1 SGHAT, CDR2 FQNNGV. DNA of the CDR3: TGTGCCAGCAGCTTACGTTCCGGAGAGACCCAGTACTTC. Protein sequence: CASSLRSGETQYF.

The rearrangement joins TRBV5-4 to TRBJ2-7; 15 bases align to TRBD2. V gave up 4 bases and J gave up 0 bases; unmatched junction bases: 5. CDR3 length: 17 residues. Germline CDR1 reads SGHNT; CDR2 reads YYREEE (reference sequence). CDR3 protein: CASSMGLAGGPSYEQYF. Written as DNA, the CDR3 is TGTGCCAGCAGCATGGGACTAGCGGGGGGCCCCTCCTACGAGCAGTACTTC.

The chain couples TRBV4-1 to TRBJ2-3; maybe TRBD1 (5 bases). The CDR3 has 14 residues. Germline V gene lookup returns CDR1 MGHRA and CDR2 YSYEKL. The V end lost 3 bases, the J end lost 2 bases, and 9 bases lay between the germline ends. CDR3 bases: TGCGCCAGCAGCCAGGGGCTACACACAGATACGCAGTATTTT. It translates to CASSQGLHTDTQYF.

The sample holds a few counts of this clone. This sequence joins TRBV6-5 and TRBJ2-7; D not resolved. The CDR3 contains 15 residues. Trimming removed 0 bases at V and 3 bases at J, with 12 bases between. Germline CDR1 is MNHEY and CDR2 is SVGAGI. The chain's CDR3 is CASSYSGSIIYEQYF. The CDR3 coding sequence is TGTGCCAGCAGTTACTCGGGCAGCATAATCTACGAGCAGTACTTC.

A remark on this clone: A read error may account for a junction end that differs from germline. The chain recombines TRBV7-9 with TRBJ1-2, with 7 bases aligning to TRBD1. The CDR3 extends over 15 amino acids. Germline-derived CDR1 and CDR2 are SEHNR and FQNEAQ (reference sequence). The CDR3 sequence is CASSPPGTEGYGHTF. The CDR3 DNA reads as TGTGCCAGCAGCCCCCCCGGGACAGAAGGGTATGGCCACACCTTC.

This chain links TRBV4-1 with TRBJ2-1; 10 nucleotides match TRBD2. J gave up 8 bases and V 4 bases, and 11 bases lay outside the gene matches. CDR3 size: 16 residues. Germline V gives CDR1 MGHRA, CDR2 YSYEKL. CDR3 protein: CASSPGPSGGRDEQFF. CDR3 coding DNA: TGCGCCAGCAGCCCCGGCCCTAGCGGGGGTAGGGATGAGCAGTTCTTC.

For this clone: The same CDR3 arises from other DNA sequences in this sample as well. The V and J genes are TRBV30 and TRBJ1-1; no clear D. The CDR3 extends over 12 amino acids. V was pared by 3 bases and J by 1 base, with 6 bases between. Germline V gives CDR1 GTSNPN, CDR2 SVGIG (reference sequence). The CDR3 is CAWRRGNTEAFF. In DNA form, the CDR3 reads TGTGCCTGGAGGCGCGGGAACACTGAAGCTTTCTTT.

The V call is TRBV6-1, the J call TRBJ2-3; D unclear. This CDR3 has 13 amino acids. Germline loops: CDR1 MNHNS, CDR2 SASEGT. V lost 8 bases and J 3 bases, leaving 12 bases between the germline ends. In DNA, the CDR3 is TGTGCCAGCCACCCTCTCGGGACAGATACGCAGTATTTT. Encoded protein: CASHPLGTDTQYF.

The chain couples TRBV5-4 to TRBJ2-2; TRBD2 might be the D (6 bases). This CDR3 is 16 amino acids long. V was cut by 1 base and J by 0 bases, with 10 bases left in between. Germline V gene lookup returns CDR1 SGHNT and CDR2 YYREEE (reference sequence). The chain's CDR3 is CASSLYGGSNTGELFF. Here the CDR3 DNA reads TGTGCCAGCAGCTTGTACGGGGGTTCGAACACCGGGGAGCTGTTTTTT. Together with reference TRBV5-4 and TRBJ2-2, the CDR3 gives the full variable domain: ETGVTQSPTHLIKTRGQQVTLRCSSQSGHNTVSWYQQALGQGPQFIFQYYREEENGRGNFPPRFSGLQFPNYSSELNVNALELDDSALYLCASSLYGGSNTGELFFGEGSRLTVL.

The chain links TRBV6-5 to TRBJ2-2, with TRBD2 as a possible D gene (5 bases). V lost 4 bases to trimming and J lost 1 base, with 13 bases between them. The CDR3 length is 16 residues. The germline gives CDR1 MNHEY, CDR2 SVGAGI. The CDR3 DNA sequence: TGTGCCAGCAGTTGGTCGGGGTTCGAGAACACCGGGGAGCTGTTTTTT. Its protein is CASSWSGFENTGELFF.

The genes are TRBV10-3 and TRBJ2-1; 11 bases line up with TRBD2. The CDR3 consists of 14 residues. Germline assignment: CDR1 ENHRY and CDR2 SYGVKD. The trim removed 6 bases at V and 5 bases at J, leaving 3 bases unmatched. As DNA, the CDR3 is TGTGCCATCAGGACTAGCGGGGATAACAATGAGCAGTTCTTC. It specifies CAIRTSGDNNEQFF.

The V and J genes are TRBV11-2 and TRBJ2-1; D might be TRBD2 (7 bases). V lost 4 bases to trimming and J lost 4 bases, with 14 bases between them. Looked up from germline, CDR1 is SGHAT and CDR2 is FQNNGV. The CDR3 contains 15 residues. CDR3 sequence (DNA): TGTGCCAGCAGCTCGAGGGGGGGGGCTTACAATGAGCAGTTCTTC. Translating it yields CASSSRGGAYNEQFF. Full variable domain (missing parts from reference TRBV11-2 and TRBJ2-1): EAGVAQSPRYKIIEKRQSVAFWCNPISGHATLYWYQQILGQGPKLLIQFQNNGVVDDSQLPKDRFSAERLKGVDSTLKIQPAKLEDSAVYLCASSSRGGAYNEQFFGPGTRLTVL.

V gene TRBV6-6 combines with J gene TRBJ2-3; 14 bases line up with TRBD2. In germline, CDR1 is MNHNY, CDR2 SVGAGI (reference sequence). Unmatched junction bases numbered 4, after V lost 5 bases and J lost 3 bases. The CDR3 is made up of 16 amino acids. The CDR3 reads CASSQTSGGATDTQYF. The CDR3 DNA sequence: TGTGCCAGCAGTCAGACTAGCGGGGGGGCGACAGATACGCAGTATTTT.

This chain connects TRBV5-6 to TRBJ2-7; D ambiguous. Germline V gene lookup returns CDR1 SGHDT and CDR2 YYEEEE. V was shortened by 2 bases and J by 2 bases, with 14 bases between the two germline ends. The CDR3 is made up of 15 amino acids. The CDR3 nucleotides read TGTGCCAGCAGCTTCGACCCACTAAACACCTACGAGCAGTACTTC. It yields the protein CASSFDPLNTYEQYF.

The rearrangement links TRBV11-3 to TRBJ1-2; 10 bases agree with TRBD1. The V gene's germline CDR1 is SGHNT and CDR2 YENEEA. The trim removed 6 bases at V and 10 bases at J, leaving 14 bases unmatched. The CDR3 spans 15 residues. The CDR3 coding sequence is TGTGCCAGCAGTTATGACGGGACAGGGGCTATAGACTACACCTTC. Protein product: CASSYDGTGAIDYTF.

This chain uses TRBV28 with TRBJ1-2; D not certain. This CDR3 region has 14 residues. V was pared by 4 bases and J by 0 bases, with 9 bases between. Germline CDR1 is MDHEN and CDR2 is SYDVKM. CDR3 in amino acids: CASSSLFANYGYTF. The DNA of the CDR3 is TGTGCCAGCAGTTCCCTTTTTGCTAACTATGGCTACACCTTC.

The chain recombines TRBV12-5 with TRBJ1-1, with D perhaps TRBD1 (6 bases). In germline, CDR1 is LGHNT, CDR2 FRNRAP. The germline V and J ends were trimmed by 10 bases and 11 bases, with 14 bases remaining between them. CDR3 length: 10 residues. This chain's CDR3 is CATLGTRAFF. CDR3 in DNA: TGTGCTACCCTGGGGACACGGGCTTTCTTT.

The genes are TRBV23-1 and TRBJ1-1; D gene uncertain. TRBV23-1 is marked as an open reading frame, function uncertain. Deletions cut 4 bases from V and 7 bases from J, with 7 bases between. The CDR3 consists of 11 residues. CDR3 in amino acids: CASSRRVEAFF. In DNA form, the CDR3 reads TGCGCCAGCAGTCGTCGTGTTGAAGCTTTCTTT.

The CDR3 DNA follows: TGTGCCAGCAGGGGGGACAGCTTTTATAATTCACCCCTCCACTTT. It codes for CASRGDSFYNSPLHF. V usage is TRBV6-1 and J usage is TRBJ1-6; the match to TRBD1 covers 7 bases. The CDR3 totals 15 residues. Germline trimming cut 6 bases from V and 4 bases from J; bases unmatched to any gene: 6. Germline CDR1 reads MNHNS; CDR2 reads SASEGT.

The J gene is TRBJ2-1, the V gene TRBV7-2; TRBD2 is a possible D gene (7 bases). The CDR3 totals 15 residues. The V gene's germline CDR1 is SGHTA and CDR2 FQGNSA. Trimming removed 1 base from V and 4 bases from J, with 11 bases in between. CDR3 loop: CASSLGGGPYNEQFF. In nucleotides, the CDR3 is TGTGCCAGCAGCTTAGGGGGGGGGCCATACAATGAGCAGTTCTTC.

This clone was found once. The V and J genes are TRBV5-4 and TRBJ2-1; 9 positions match TRBD1. The germline V gene encodes CDR1 SGHNT and CDR2 YYREEE (reference sequence). V lost 1 base, J lost 8 bases, and 7 bases stayed unmatched. The CDR3 has 15 residues. The chain's CDR3 is CASSLSTGGWYEQFF. Written as DNA, the CDR3 is TGTGCCAGCAGCTTGTCGACAGGGGGATGGTATGAGCAGTTCTTC.

This rearrangement joins TRBV7-8 to TRBJ1-2; D possibly corresponds to TRBD1 (6 bases). The CDR3 contains 14 residues. Trimming took off 5 bases at V and 1 base at J, with 11 bases between the two ends. Germline loops: CDR1 SGHVS, CDR2 FQNEAQ. Here the CDR3 DNA reads TGTGCCAGCAGCGCTACAGGGTTTAACTATGGCTACACCTTC. Its translation is CASSATGFNYGYTF.